These 16 T cell receptor beta chains share one sample of origin, sequenced in a study of identical twins. TCRdb fed the 5' RACE reads into MiXCR, producing one record per CDR3 protein. The sample shows more than 1.5 million distinct CDR3 sequences, 32% of them seen only once. Sequences were obtained from cord blood. These receptors originate from a newborn girl in good health.

The chain has TRBV20-1 and TRBJ1-1, with unresolved D. CDR3 size: 14 residues. Germline values: CDR1 DFQATT, CDR2 SNEGSKA (reference sequence). V was shortened by 3 bases and J by 1 base, with 12 bases between the two germline ends. CDR3 residues: CSASQARRNTEAFF. CDR3 in DNA: TGCAGTGCTAGTCAGGCCCGAAGGAACACTGAAGCTTTCTTT.

V and J are TRBV20-1 and TRBJ2-4, with D unresolved. Germline values: CDR1 DFQATT, CDR2 SNEGSKA (reference sequence). V lost 1 base and J lost 13, with 20 bases in between. CDR3 length: 14 residues. The CDR3 DNA is TGCAGTGCTAGAGTCTCCCTGATCTACAATGAGCAGTACTTC. This gives the protein CSARVSLIYNEQYF.

This clonotype was seen only a few times. The chain is built from TRBV3-1 and TRBJ2-1; TRBD2 aligns across 9 bases. The V gene's germline CDR1 is LGHDT and CDR2 YNNKEL (reference sequence). V dropped 2 bases and J dropped 11; count of bases not matched to a gene: 10. The CDR3 spans 15 residues. In nucleotides, the CDR3 is TGTGCCAGCAGCCAATACAGCGGGGGGACGTCCAAGCAGTTCTTC. Encoded protein: CASSQYSGGTSKQFF.

This sequence joins TRBV6-5 and TRBJ2-3; 11 positions match TRBD1. Losses at the gene ends were 9 bases for V and 4 bases for J; bases not matched to a gene: 12. From germline, CDR1 is MNHEY and CDR2 SVGAGI. This CDR3 spans 16 amino acids. The CDR3 DNA is TGTGCCAGTTCCACACTCCGGACAGGGGGCTCAGATACGCAGTATTTT. This encodes CASSTLRTGGSDTQYF.

This clonotype has a handful of counts. J is TRBJ1-1 and V is TRBV10-3, with unresolved D. The CDR3 is 15 amino acids. V lost 2 bases and J lost 0, with 10 bases in between. From germline, CDR1 is ENHRY and CDR2 SYGVKD. The CDR3: CAISETLSLNTEAFF. The CDR3 DNA reads as TGTGCCATCAGTGAGACCCTGTCCTTGAACACTGAAGCTTTCTTT.

The genes are TRBV3-1 and TRBJ2-7; no clear D gene. Germline assignment: CDR1 LGHDT and CDR2 YNNKEL (reference sequence). V shed 4 bases and J shed 5 bases, with 12 bases lying between them. The CDR3 has 13 residues. CDR3 DNA sequence: TGTGCCAGCAGCCCCCGAGTGGATCACGAGCAGTACTTC. Its protein product is CASSPRVDHEQYF.

This clonotype was seen once. A much larger clone sits a single nucleotide away, making a read error possible. CDR3 nucleotides: TGCAGCGTCCGGGACGGATCCCGCAATGAGCAGTTCTTC. This encodes CSVRDGSRNEQFF. This chain joins TRBV29-1 and TRBJ2-1; either TRBD1 or TRBD2 may supply D (5 bases each). V was trimmed by 6 bases and J by 6 bases, leaving 15 bases between them. This CDR3 spans 13 amino acids. In germline, CDR1 is SQVTM, CDR2 ANQGSEA.

The chain recombines TRBV28 with TRBJ1-6, with D tentatively TRBD1 (5 bases). Germline CDR1 and CDR2: MDHEN and SYDVKM. The CDR3 loop spans 16 amino acids. V dropped 5 bases and J dropped 6 bases, with 17 bases sitting between them. CDR3 region: CASSRGTGLVNSPLHF. In nucleotides, the CDR3 is TGTGCCAGCAGTCGCGGGACGGGACTCGTTAATTCACCCCTCCACTTT. The entire variable domain, with the rest obtained from reference TRBV28 and TRBJ1-6, is as follows: DVKVTQSSRYLVKRTGEKVFLECVQDMDHENMFWYRQDPGLGLRLIYFSYDVKMKEKGDIPEGYSVSREKKERFSLILESASTNQTSMYLCASSRGTGLVNSPLHFGNGTRLTVT.

This sequence joins TRBV4-1 and TRBJ2-3, with no clear D. V was shortened by 2 bases and J by 1 base, with 10 bases between the two germline ends. Germline V lookup: CDR1 MGHRA, CDR2 YSYEKL. The CDR3 sequence is 15 residues long. CDR3 sequence: CASSQSVGRTDTQYF. The CDR3 DNA follows: TGCGCCAGCAGCCAATCAGTCGGCCGCACAGATACGCAGTATTTT.

V is TRBV7-2 and J is TRBJ1-5; D is possibly TRBD1 (6 bases). Trimming took off 2 bases at V and 1 base at J, with 9 bases between the two ends. This CDR3 is 15 amino acids long. Germline lookup yields CDR1 SGHTA and CDR2 FQGNSA. For the CDR3, the DNA is TGTGCCAGCAGCTTATACAGGGAAAGCAATCAGCCCCAGCATTTT. Translated, it gives CASSLYRESNQPQHF.

In this sample, this clonotype turned up a few times. This chain joins TRBV6-5 and TRBJ2-5, with 12 bases matching TRBD2. Germline loops: CDR1 MNHEY, CDR2 SVGAGI. This CDR3 contains 15 residues. V lost 4 bases and J lost 5; bases outside the gene matches: 5. The CDR3 nucleotides read TGTGCCAGCAGTTCCTGGACTAGCGGGGTGGAGACCCAGTACTTC. Residues: CASSSWTSGVETQYF.

This clonotype was observed a few times. A single base separates this from a much larger clone, so it may be a read error. This chain joins TRBV3-1 and TRBJ2-5; D possibly corresponds to TRBD2 (6 bases). Trimming removed 1 base from V and 11 bases from J, with 17 bases in between. CDR1 and CDR2 (germline): LGHDT, YNNKEL (reference sequence). CDR3 length equals 14 residues. The CDR3 sequence: CASSQGLGRNEQYF. For the CDR3, the DNA is TGTGCCAGCAGCCAAGGACTAGGGCGCAATGAGCAGTACTTC.

The J gene is TRBJ2-2, the V gene TRBV11-3; D remains ambiguous. This CDR3 has 18 amino acids. Germline loops: CDR1 SGHNT, CDR2 YENEEA. The V end was cut by 1 base, the J end by 0 bases, with 15 bases between. The CDR3 sequence: CASSLGRWHSSNTGELFF. The CDR3 region has the DNA TGTGCCAGCAGCTTAGGGAGATGGCATAGCTCGAACACCGGGGAGCTGTTTTTT.

There are a few counts of this clonotype. The rearrangement links TRBV12-3 or TRBV12-4 to TRBJ2-7; TRBD1 might be the D (7 bases). The CDR3 has 17 residues. V was clipped by 3 bases and J by 0 bases, with 18 bases between them. The CDR3 DNA sequence: TGTGCCAGCAGTTTCCCCGCGGGACAGTTGAACTCCTACGAGCAGTACTTC. It yields the protein CASSFPAGQLNSYEQYF.

The chain employs TRBV5-1 and TRBJ2-3; 7 nucleotides agree with TRBD1. Germline lookup yields CDR1 SGHRS and CDR2 YFSETQ. Trimming cost V 4 bases and J 4 bases; bases outside gene matches: 6. The CDR3 is 14 amino acids. CDR3 sequence: CASSDRQGPDTQYF. The CDR3 DNA reads as TGCGCCAGCAGCGACCGACAGGGACCAGATACGCAGTATTTT.

The CDR3, as DNA: TGTGCCAGCAGTTACGGGCGGGGACAGGGGGCTCAGCCCCAGCATTTT. This gives the protein CASSYGRGQGAQPQHF. This chain uses TRBV6-5 with TRBJ1-5; 12 bases are shared with TRBD1. There are 16 residues in the CDR3. The V and J ends lost 2 bases and 6 bases, in that order; junction bases with no gene match: 5. CDR1 is MNHEY, CDR2 SVGAGI, per germline.